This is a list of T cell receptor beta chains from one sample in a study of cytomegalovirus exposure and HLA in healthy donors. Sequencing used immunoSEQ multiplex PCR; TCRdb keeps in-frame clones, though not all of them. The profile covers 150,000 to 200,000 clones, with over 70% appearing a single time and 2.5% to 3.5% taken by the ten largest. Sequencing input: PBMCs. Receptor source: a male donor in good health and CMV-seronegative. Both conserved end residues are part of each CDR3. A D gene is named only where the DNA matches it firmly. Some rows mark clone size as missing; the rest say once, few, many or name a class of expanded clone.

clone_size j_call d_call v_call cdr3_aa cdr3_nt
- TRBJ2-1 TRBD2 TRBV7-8 CASSLARLAGFNEQFF TGTGCCAGCAGCTTAGCGCGGCTAGCGGGTTTCAATGAGCAGTTCTTC
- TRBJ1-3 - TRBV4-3 CASSRVPGASGNTIYF TGCGCCAGCAGCCGCGTTCCAGGGGCCTCCGGAAACACCATATATTTT
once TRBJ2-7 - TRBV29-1 CSVGGLPADSFYEQYF TGCAGCGTGGGTGGCCTCCCAGCGGACAGCTTTTACGAGCAGTACTTC
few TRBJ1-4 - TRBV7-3 CASSSLRRPATNEKLFF TGTGCCAGCAGCTCCCTTCGCAGGCCGGCAACTAATGAAAAACTGTTTTTT
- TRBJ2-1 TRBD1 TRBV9 CASSVLPGQGGHEQFF TGTGCCAGCAGCGTACTCCCGGGACAGGGTGGCCATGAGCAGTTCTTC
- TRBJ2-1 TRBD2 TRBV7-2 CASTRTSGRRIYNEQFF TGTGCCAGCACTCGGACTAGCGGGAGGCGGATCTACAATGAGCAGTTCTTC
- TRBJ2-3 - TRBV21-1 CASRGFPGLAAATDTQYF TGTGCCAGCAGGGGATTTCCGGGACTAGCCGCCGCCACAGATACGCAGTATTTT
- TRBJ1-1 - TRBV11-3 CASSLERHTEAFF TGTGCCAGCAGCTTAGAGAGGCACACTGAAGCTTTCTTT
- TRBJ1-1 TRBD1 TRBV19 CASRRTWDSWDTEAFF TGTGCCAGTAGGAGGACATGGGACAGCTGGGACACTGAAGCTTTCTTT
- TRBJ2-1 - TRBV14 CASSSRTGSTGVYEQFF TGTGCCAGCAGCTCACGAACAGGTTCCACGGGTGTCTATGAGCAGTTCTTC
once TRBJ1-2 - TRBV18 CASSPDWAGVLSGYTF TGTGCCAGCTCACCGGACTGGGCGGGAGTGCTCTCTGGCTACACCTTC
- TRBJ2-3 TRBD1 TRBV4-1 CASSPGDRGADTQYF TGCGCCAGCAGCCCGGGGGACAGGGGCGCAGATACGCAGTATTTT
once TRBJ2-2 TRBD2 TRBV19 CASSRAGGTVNTGELFF TGTGCCAGTAGTAGGGCGGGGGGCACAGTGAACACCGGGGAGCTGTTTTTT